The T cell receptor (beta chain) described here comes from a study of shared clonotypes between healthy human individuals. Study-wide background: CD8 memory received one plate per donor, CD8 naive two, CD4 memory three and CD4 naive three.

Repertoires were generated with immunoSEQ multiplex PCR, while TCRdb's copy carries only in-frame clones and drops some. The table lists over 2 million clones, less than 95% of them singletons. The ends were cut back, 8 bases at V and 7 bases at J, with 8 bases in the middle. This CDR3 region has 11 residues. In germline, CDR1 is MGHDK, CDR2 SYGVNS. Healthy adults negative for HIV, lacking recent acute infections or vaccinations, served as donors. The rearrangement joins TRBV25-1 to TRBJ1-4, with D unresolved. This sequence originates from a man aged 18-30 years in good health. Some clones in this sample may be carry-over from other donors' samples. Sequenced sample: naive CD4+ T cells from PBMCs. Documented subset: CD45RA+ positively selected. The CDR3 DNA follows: TGTGCCAGCGCCGCCCGTGAAAAACTGTTTTTT. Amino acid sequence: CASAAREKLFF.